This TCR beta chain was sequenced during a study of T cells after somatic rescue of genetic block. The repertoire was sequenced with immunoSEQ multiplex PCR; TCRdb's copy has only in-frame clones and lacks some. The table includes tens of thousands of clones, about 96% detected once. Germline CDR1 is MNHEY and CDR2 is SMNVEV (reference sequence). This CDR3 has 15 amino acids. The J segment lost 5 bases and the V segment lost 8 bases, leaving 7 bases of the junction unmatched. The receptor comes from a child under two years old. The V and J genes are TRBV27 and TRBJ2-2; 11 bases line up with TRBD2. Sequenced sample: peripheral blood mononuclear cells (PBMCs). CDR3 nucleotide sequence: TGTGCCAGCGGCTTAGCGGGAGGGCGTACCGGGGAGCTGTTTTTT. This gives the protein CASGLAGGRTGELFF.